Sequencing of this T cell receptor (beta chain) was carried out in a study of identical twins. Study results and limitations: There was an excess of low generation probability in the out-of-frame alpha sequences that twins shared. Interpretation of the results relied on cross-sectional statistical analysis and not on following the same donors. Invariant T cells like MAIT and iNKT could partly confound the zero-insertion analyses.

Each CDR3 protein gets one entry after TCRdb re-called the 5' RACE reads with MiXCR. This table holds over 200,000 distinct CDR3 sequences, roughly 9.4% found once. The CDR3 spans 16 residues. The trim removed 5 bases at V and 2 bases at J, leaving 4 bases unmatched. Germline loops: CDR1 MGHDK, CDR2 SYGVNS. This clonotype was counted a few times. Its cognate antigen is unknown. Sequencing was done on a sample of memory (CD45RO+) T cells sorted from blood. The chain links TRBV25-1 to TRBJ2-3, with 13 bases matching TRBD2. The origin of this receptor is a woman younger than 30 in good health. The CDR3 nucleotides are TGTGCCAGCAGTAGGACTAGCGGGAGCTTCACAGATACGCAGTATTTT. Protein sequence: CASSRTSGSFTDTQYF. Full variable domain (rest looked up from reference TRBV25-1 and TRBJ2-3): EADIYQTPRYLVIGTGKKITLECSQTMGHDKMYWYQQDPGMELHLIHYSYGVNSTEKGDLSSESTVSRIRTEHFPLTLESARPSHTSQYLCASSRTSGSFTDTQYFGPGTRLTVL.